The clone carrying this TCR beta chain was seen only a few times. It was with 60 Vbeta and 13 Jbeta primers that the PCR ran. Assay used: immunoSEQ multiplex PCR; TCRdb lists only in-frame clones, some missing. Here the sample spans approximately 150,000 clones, over 75% being singletons. The sample is drawn from a study of cytomegalovirus exposure and HLA in healthy donors. The CDR3 length is 13 residues. Germline lookup yields CDR1 MGHDK and CDR2 SYGVNS. Trimming shortened V by 4 bases and J by 7 bases, and 13 bases separated the two germline ends. The TCR sequence derives from a woman between 25 and 40 years old in good health and CMV-seronegative. The sample consisted of PBMCs. The chain is built from TRBV25-1 and TRBJ1-2, with unresolved D. The CDR3 spells CASSVGSGIGYTF. The CDR3, as DNA: TGTGCCAGCAGTGTAGGATCGGGGATTGGCTACACCTTC.